This TCR beta chain was sequenced during a study of T cells and copy number aberrations in small-cell lung cancer (dated by TCRdb to about 2021). At the level of the whole study: To relate T cell metrics to mutations and copy number aberrations, the same tumor regions underwent both TCR repertoire sequencing and whole-exome sequencing. Tumor TCR data were available for around 16 patients, and approximately 15 patients had TCR data from both tumor and normal tissue. Overall study outcomes, separate from this receptor: The TCR repertoire varied greatly across regions, with roughly 79.9-97.7% of clones confined to one region, an overlap lower than in localized NSCLC. All specimens were formalin-fixed paraffin-embedded tissue, which is known to introduce sequencing artifacts. Lower T-cell density, richness and clonality were observed in tumors than in adjacent lung tissue, although the difference in density was not significant. Because surgical resection is uncommon in small-cell lung cancer, the study was limited by a small sample size, and the findings need validation. Higher copy number aberration burden was negatively correlated with tumor T-cell density, richness and clonality.

About this clone itself: What this receptor recognizes is not known. No much larger clonotype is one base removed from it; base qualities were not supplied.

The immunoSEQ hsTCRB Kit was used with multiplexed V- and J-gene primers to amplify TCR-beta CDR3 regions from genomic DNA. Unique DNA barcodes were added in a second PCR, and samples were pooled together with a negative and a positive control. Pooled TCR-beta libraries were sequenced on an Illumina MiSeq with a 150-cycle paired-end protocol. In the authors' own workflow: Raw sequencing data were processed by Adaptive Biotechnologies into a report containing normalized, annotated TCR-beta repertoires. T-cell density was calculated by normalizing TCR-beta templates to usable DNA, with usable DNA estimated through amplification of housekeeping genes. Richness counted unique rearrangements, and clonality was defined as 1 minus Pielou's evenness. The Jaccard index, the Morisita overlap index, and the proportion of shared top-20 clonotypes were used to quantify intratumor TCR heterogeneity between regions. What TCRdb holds here is the immuneACCESS table cut down to in-frame rearrangements. Part of the clones is not present; checked against another copy, under half of the missing clones reflect an unresolved V gene, and the others are unexplained. Clone size and V and J calls were adopted from that table, with D and trimming inferred from the DNA. A total of several thousand clones appear in this sample, 70% to 80% of them only once. Of the sample, 7.5% to 10% is held by the ten largest clones.

Spanning cysteine to phenylalanine, the CDR3 consists of 15 amino acids. Just CDR3 DNA is preserved here, 45 bases in frame from base 1. Via the germline V gene, CDR1 is SGDLS and CDR2 YYNGEE. A distance of 11 bases separates the germline ends of V and J, which lose 0 bases and 1 base respectively. The donors were limited-stage small-cell lung cancer patients whose surgical resection took place in Hangzhou, China, between about 2008 and 2021. Every donor underwent upfront surgery with no preoperative chemotherapy or radiotherapy, and no donor received immunotherapy either before or after surgery. In the sequenced cohort of fewer than 25 patients, every patient was either a smoker or a heavy second-hand smoker. To represent spatial heterogeneity of the primary tumors, three regions were collected from each tumor FFPE block using a grid approach. To enrich for malignant cells, tumor regions underwent macrodissection, and selection was restricted to regions expected to yield at least 150 ng DNA. The study used multi-region TCR-beta sequencing of resected limited-stage small-cell lung cancers together with tumor-adjacent lung tissue to characterize T cell repertoire heterogeneity. The AllPrep DNA/RNA FFPE Kit (Qiagen) was used to extract genomic DNA from FFPE tissue.

The source of this sequence is a man between 45 and 60 years old with small cell lung cancer. This sequence uses TRBV9 and TRBJ2-7; TRBD2 is perhaps the D gene, given 6 matching bases. Sequenced material: tumor tissue. The CDR3 reads CASSVDPGRSYEQYF. The DNA sequence is TGTGCCAGCAGCGTAGATCCAGGGAGGTCCTACGAGCAGTACTTC.